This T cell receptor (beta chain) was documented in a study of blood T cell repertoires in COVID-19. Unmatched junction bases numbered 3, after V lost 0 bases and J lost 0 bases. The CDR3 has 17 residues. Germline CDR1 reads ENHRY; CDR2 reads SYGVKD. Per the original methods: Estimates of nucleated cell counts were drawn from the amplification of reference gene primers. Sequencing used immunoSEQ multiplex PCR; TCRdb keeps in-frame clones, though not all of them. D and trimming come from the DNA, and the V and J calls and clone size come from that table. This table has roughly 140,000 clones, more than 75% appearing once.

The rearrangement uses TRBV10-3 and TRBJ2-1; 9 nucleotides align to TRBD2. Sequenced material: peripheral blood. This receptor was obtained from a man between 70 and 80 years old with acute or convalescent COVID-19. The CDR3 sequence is CAISESGSGSSYNEQFF. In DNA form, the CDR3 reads TGTGCCATCAGTGAGTCTGGTAGCGGGAGCTCCTACAATGAGCAGTTCTTC.